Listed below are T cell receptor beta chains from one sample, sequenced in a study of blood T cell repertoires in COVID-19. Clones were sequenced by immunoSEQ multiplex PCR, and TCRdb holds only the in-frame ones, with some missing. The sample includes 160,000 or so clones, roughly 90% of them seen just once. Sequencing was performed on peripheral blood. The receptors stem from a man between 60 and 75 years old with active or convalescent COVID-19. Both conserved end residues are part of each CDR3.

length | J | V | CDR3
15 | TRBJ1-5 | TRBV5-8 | CASSLAGYSNQPQHF
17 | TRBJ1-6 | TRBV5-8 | CASSASRLSPYNSPLHF
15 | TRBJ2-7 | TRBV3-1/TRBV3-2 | CASSLSDSQSYEQYF
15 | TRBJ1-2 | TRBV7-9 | CASSPGTGISYGYTF
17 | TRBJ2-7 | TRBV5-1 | CASSPLLARLAGVEQYF
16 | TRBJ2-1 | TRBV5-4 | CASSRRLAGGFDEQFF
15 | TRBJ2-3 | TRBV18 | CASSPGTGVSDTQYF
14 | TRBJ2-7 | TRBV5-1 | CASRSGGPRDEQYF
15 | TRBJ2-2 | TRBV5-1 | CATNSQPPGTGELFF
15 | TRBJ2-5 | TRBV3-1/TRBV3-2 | CASSQDSGGEETQYF
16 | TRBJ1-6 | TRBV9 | CASSAEQSSYNSPLHF
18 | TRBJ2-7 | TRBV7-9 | CASSLWDRGEGVPYEQYF
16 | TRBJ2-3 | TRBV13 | CASSLRQGFGTDTQYF
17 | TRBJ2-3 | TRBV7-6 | CASSLGAGGRSTDTQYF
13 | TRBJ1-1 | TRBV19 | CASSPGPSTEAFF
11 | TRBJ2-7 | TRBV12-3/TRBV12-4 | CASSSYYEQYF
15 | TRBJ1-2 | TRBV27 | CASSLTGRSNYGYTF